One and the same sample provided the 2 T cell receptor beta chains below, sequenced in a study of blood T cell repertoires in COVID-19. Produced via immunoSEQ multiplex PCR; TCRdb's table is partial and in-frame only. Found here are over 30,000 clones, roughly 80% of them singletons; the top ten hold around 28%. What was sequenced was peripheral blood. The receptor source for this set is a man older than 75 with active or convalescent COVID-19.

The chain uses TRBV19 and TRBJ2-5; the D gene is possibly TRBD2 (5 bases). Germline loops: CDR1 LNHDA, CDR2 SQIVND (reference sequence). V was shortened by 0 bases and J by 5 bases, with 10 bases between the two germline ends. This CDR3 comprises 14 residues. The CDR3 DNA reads TGTGCCAGTAGTATAGATCGGGGTTCGGAGACCCAGTACTTC. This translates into CASSIDRGSETQYF.

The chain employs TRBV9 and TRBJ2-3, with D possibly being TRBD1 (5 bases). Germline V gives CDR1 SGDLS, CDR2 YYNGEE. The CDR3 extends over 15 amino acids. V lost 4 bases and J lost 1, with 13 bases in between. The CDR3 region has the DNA TGTGCCAGCAGCCACCCGATAGGGGGCACAGATACGCAGTATTTT. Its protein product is CASSHPIGGTDTQYF.